One and the same sample provided the 9 T cell receptor beta chains below, sequenced in a study of blood T cells in healthy people across ages. Through a sample-barcoded 5' primer and a J-beta primer mix, a second PCR was run for roughly 7 to 11 cycles. Each CDR3 protein is one row after TCRdb ran MiXCR on the 5' RACE reads. The sample lists some 900,000 distinct CDR3 sequences, 29% occurring once. Sequencing input: blood. Receptors were obtained from a woman of 80 years or more in good health.

About this clonotype: The junction and the germline gene differ at one end; a read error may be behind it. The J gene is TRBJ2-1, the V gene TRBV18; tentative D call: TRBD1 (6 bases). Germline CDR1 KGHSH, CDR2 LQKENI. This CDR3 is built from 14 residues. The CDR3 DNA sequence: TGTACCAGCTCACCCCCAGTCACAGGGAATGGGCAGTTCTTC. Protein product: CTSSPPVTGNGQFF.

This clonotype was seen at least ten times. This chain joins TRBV7-8 and TRBJ2-3, with 10 bases matching TRBD1. This CDR3 comprises 16 residues. Trimming at V came to 7 bases and at J to 5 bases, leaving 12 bases not matched to a gene. The germline CDR1 and CDR2 sequences are SGHVS and FQNEAQ. CDR3 residues: CASNRGQGLPRDTQYF. As DNA, the CDR3 is TGTGCCAGCAACCGGGGACAGGGGCTTCCGAGAGATACGCAGTATTTT. Full variable domain (outside the CDR3, taken from reference TRBV7-8 and TRBJ2-3): GAGVSQSPRYKVAKRGQDVALRCDPISGHVSLFWYQQALGQGPEFLTYFQNEAQLDKSGLPSDRFFAERPEGSVSTLKIQRTQQEDSAVYLCASNRGQGLPRDTQYFGPGTRLTVL.

This clonotype came up once. A single base separates this from a much larger clone, so it may be a read error. The chain links TRBV6-1 to TRBJ1-6; maybe TRBD1 (6 bases). Germline lookup yields CDR1 MNHNS and CDR2 SASEGT. This CDR3 comprises 14 residues. In DNA form, the CDR3 reads TGTGCCAGCAGTAAGGACAGCCTTAATTCACCCCCCCACTTT. Amino acids: CASSKDSLNSPPHF.

Note on this clonotype: This sequence may be a read error, since a much larger clone differs from it by one base. The V call is TRBV6-5, the J call TRBJ2-1; D not resolved. The J call could be wrong; TRBJ2-7 is a better fit for the DNA end. The CDR3 sequence is 13 residues long. CDR1 MNHEY and CDR2 SVGAGI come from the germline V gene. The CDR3 loop is CASSYSSYNEQYF. CDR3 DNA sequence: TGTGCCAGCAGTTACAGTAGCTACAATGAGCAGTACTTC.

This clonotype was counted many times. This chain uses TRBV6-5 with TRBJ2-3, with 8 positions matching TRBD1. Germline V gene data show CDR1 as MNHEY and CDR2 as SVGAGI. The CDR3 contains 14 residues. V lost 6 bases to trimming and J lost 0 bases; unmatched junction nucleotides: 2. The CDR3 here is CASRRTGSTDTQYF. CDR3 sequence (DNA): TGTGCCAGCAGGAGGACAGGGAGCACAGATACGCAGTATTTT.

Remarks on this clonotype: It is likely a read error, because the conserved phenylalanine at the end of the CDR3 is missing. The chain couples TRBV7-9 to TRBJ2-3; D possibly corresponds to TRBD2 (5 bases). This CDR3 spans 18 amino acids. V shed 5 bases and J shed 3 bases, with 24 bases lying between them. Germline V CDR1 and CDR2: SEHNR, FQNEAQ (reference sequence). CDR3 bases: TGTGCCAGCAGCAACCTTCCCCGGTTCTCAGAGGGAACAGATACGCAGTATTCT. As protein: CASSNLPRFSEGTDTQYS.

In its sample, this clonotype was seen many times. The CDR3 reads CASSQDSGGYSYGYTF. In nucleotides, the CDR3 is TGTGCCAGCAGCCAAGATTCGGGGGGCTATAGTTATGGCTACACCTTC. V gene TRBV4-2 combines with J gene TRBJ1-2, with D maybe TRBD1 (6 bases). Per germline, CDR1 LGHNA and CDR2 YNFKEQ. The CDR3 is made up of 16 amino acids. With 0 bases removed from V and 5 bases from J, the gap between germline ends came to 16 bases.

V gene TRBV12-3 or TRBV12-4 combines with J gene TRBJ2-7; D uncertain. This CDR3 has 15 residues. Trimming removed 0 bases at V and 1 base at J, with 10 bases between. CDR3 protein: CASSLARRLSYEQYF. The CDR3 DNA reads as TGTGCCAGCAGTTTAGCGAGACGCCTTTCCTACGAGCAGTACTTC.

This clonotype appeared many times. CDR3 region: CASSFGRPTDTQYF. The CDR3 coding sequence is TGCGCCAGCAGCTTTGGACGTCCTACGGATACGCAGTATTTT. The chain has TRBV5-1 and TRBJ2-3; D gene uncertain. Per germline, CDR1 SGHRS and CDR2 YFSETQ. This CDR3 region has 14 residues. V was trimmed by 2 bases and J by 6 bases, leaving 13 bases between them.